Listed below are T cell receptor beta chains from one sample, sequenced in a study of blood T cell repertoires in COVID-19. Produced via immunoSEQ multiplex PCR; TCRdb's table is partial and in-frame only. The repertoire has about 97,000 clones, 90% of them found once; the top ten carry less than 2%. Source material: peripheral blood. Source of these receptors: a man in his 60s with acute or convalescent COVID-19. Both conserved end residues are part of each CDR3.

J gene | V gene | CDR3 protein
TRBJ1-1 | TRBV5-1 | CASSESGGTEAFF
TRBJ2-5 | TRBV5-1 | CASSRGTSGQETQYF
TRBJ2-5 | TRBV7-9 | CASSLGSGIETQYF
TRBJ1-2 | TRBV2 | CASSVKKDTSYGYTF
TRBJ2-3 | TRBV10-3 | CASGASGGTDTQYF
TRBJ1-1 | TRBV2 | CASSPNLNTEAFF
TRBJ2-2 | TRBV2 | CASSPYDTGELFF
TRBJ1-5 | TRBV12-5 | CASGLLGQGPTNQPQHF
TRBJ1-1 | TRBV11-2 | CASSVGTGAMNTEAFF
TRBJ1-4 | TRBV7-9 | CASSLTGENEKLFF
TRBJ1-2 | TRBV18 | CASSPSSLRAGYTF
TRBJ1-6 | TRBV5-1 | CASSPGTAFSPLHF
TRBJ1-4 | TRBV11-1 | CASSLGDNHEKLFF
TRBJ1-4 | TRBV28 | CASSKGVQSEKLFF
TRBJ1-2 | TRBV5-8 | CASSVRDRAYGYTF
TRBJ2-3 | TRBV9 | CASSPLTSGGADTQYF
TRBJ2-2 | TRBV18 | CASGPRGTGVSGELFF
TRBJ2-6 | TRBV3-1/TRBV3-2 | CASSQWDRVLSGANVLTF
TRBJ2-5 | TRBV6-5 | CASRRNTGLGETQYF
TRBJ1-6 | TRBV27 | CASRPYLRGPSGGFPLHF
TRBJ1-2 | TRBV19 | CASSTPPGQGKSGYTF
TRBJ1-5 | TRBV2 | CASRGTGFSNQPQHF
TRBJ2-7 | TRBV5-6 | CASSRDRGSYEQYF
TRBJ1-2 | TRBV19 | CASSSPRSSYGYTF
TRBJ2-5 | TRBV18 | CASSSYQETQYF
TRBJ1-5 | TRBV18 | CASSPQGASNQPQHF
TRBJ1-2 | TRBV2 | CASSEDSLYGYTF
TRBJ2-1 | TRBV24-1 | CATSSSGAYNEQFF
TRBJ2-1 | TRBV5-6 | CASSLVPSGGAVVYEQFF
TRBJ1-1 | TRBV15 | CATSRGGTLDTEAFF
TRBJ1-4 | TRBV3-1/TRBV3-2 | CASSPYARTSTTNEKLFF
TRBJ1-1 | TRBV10-3 | CAIRAQNTEAFF
TRBJ1-2 | TRBV6-5 | CAGGKGAFSDGYTF
TRBJ1-2 | TRBV10-3 | CAISERGQATYGYTF
TRBJ2-3 | TRBV5-1 | CASSPRPSGSVTDTQYF
TRBJ2-2 | TRBV6-6 | CASSPPGRGEMGTGELFF
TRBJ2-5 | TRBV7-2 | CASSPGGGQETQYF
TRBJ2-1 | TRBV27 | CASSLGDRGSGEQFF
TRBJ1-1 | TRBV7-2 | CASSLVQGWTEAFF
TRBJ2-5 | TRBV30 | CAWSVPQGLRETQYF
TRBJ1-1 | TRBV10-3 | CAISERGGGDTEAFF
TRBJ1-1 | TRBV5-8 | CASSFRGSLNTEAFF
TRBJ1-5 | TRBV10-1 | CASSESDRSGPQHF
TRBJ2-5 | TRBV6-5 | CASSPRTGGGETQYF
TRBJ1-2 | TRBV7-9 | CASSLVGALNYGYTF
TRBJ1-2 | TRBV2 | CASSGGTGGLGYTF
TRBJ2-5 | TRBV3-1/TRBV3-2 | CASSETSGGETQYF
TRBJ2-1 | TRBV9 | CASSSGAGVYNEQFF
TRBJ1-1 | TRBV29-1 | CSVGGGQGLMNTEAFF
TRBJ1-4 | TRBV5-4 | CASSHGHASTNEKLFF
TRBJ1-2 | TRBV5-1 | CASSLTGSDYGYTF
TRBJ1-1 | TRBV6-2/TRBV6-3 | CASSYTRQTEAFF
TRBJ1-6 | TRBV9 | CASSAGTTSDSPLHF
TRBJ2-2 | TRBV11-2 | CASSARDLTNTGELFF
TRBJ2-5 | TRBV6-4 | CASSPRGGETQYF